The 24 T cell receptor beta chains given below trace back to one sample, sequenced in a study of blood T cell repertoires in COVID-19 (dated by TCRdb to the early 2020s). The method behind the library was the immunoSEQ multiplex PCR assay. This is the immuneACCESS table as TCRdb keeps it, with only in-frame sequences that have V and J called. A part of the clones is gone; compared with another copy, unresolved V genes explain less than half, and the rest is unexplained. A total of roughly 250,000 clones appear in this sample, 65% to 90% of them only once. The ten largest clonotypes hold roughly 4.6% of the sample. Sequenced input: peripheral blood. The receptors were sampled from a woman at least 80 years old with active or convalescent COVID-19.

This chain links TRBV5-4 with TRBJ2-1; 11 positions agree with TRBD1. Trimming at V came to 2 bases and at J to 7 bases, leaving 5 bases not matched to a gene. Germline CDR1 SGHNT, CDR2 YYREEE (reference sequence). CDR3 size: 15 residues. The chain's CDR3 is CASSLGQGAHNEQFF. As DNA, the CDR3 is TGTGCCAGCAGCTTAGGACAGGGGGCGCATAATGAGCAGTTCTTC. The full variable domain, its missing parts supplied by reference TRBV5-4 and TRBJ2-1, is ETGVTQSPTHLIKTRGQQVTLRCSSQSGHNTVSWYQQALGQGPQFIFQYYREEENGRGNFPPRFSGLQFPNYSSELNVNALELDDSALYLCASSLGQGAHNEQFFGPGTRLTVL.

The gene calls are TRBV2 and TRBJ1-4; a possible D gene is TRBD1 (6 bases). This CDR3 spans 13 amino acids. Trimming stripped 5 bases from V and 7 bases from J, with 11 bases between. In germline, CDR1 is SNHLY, CDR2 FYNNEI. The CDR3 reads CASSYREGEKLFF. CDR3 DNA sequence: TGTGCCAGCAGTTACAGGGAGGGTGAAAAACTGTTTTTT. Variable domain in full (rest from reference TRBV2 and TRBJ1-4): EPEVTQTPSHQVTQMGQEVILRCVPISNHLYFYWYRQILGQKVEFLVSFYNNEISEKSEIFDDQFSVERPDGSNFTLKIRSTKLEDSAMYFCASSYREGEKLFFGSGTQLSVL.

DNA for the CDR3: TGTGCCACCAGTGACGGACACGCCTATGGCTACACCTTC. Translated: CATSDGHAYGYTF. The V gene is TRBV24-1, the J gene TRBJ1-2, with D tentatively TRBD1 (5 bases). Trimming pared 4 bases from V and 4 bases from J, leaving 9 bases between. CDR3 size: 13 residues. Germline values: CDR1 KGHDR, CDR2 SFDVKD.

V gene TRBV3-1 (or the pseudogene TRBV3-2) combines with J gene TRBJ2-3, with TRBD2 matching over 13 bases. Germline loops: CDR1 LGHDT, CDR2 YNNKEL (reference sequence). J gave up 5 bases and V 4 bases, and 6 bases lay outside the gene matches. CDR3 length: 16 amino acids. In DNA form, the CDR3 reads TGTGCCAGCAGCCGAGGGACTAGCGGGGTCCGAGATACGCAGTATTTT. Its translation is CASSRGTSGVRDTQYF.

This chain links TRBV3-1 (or the pseudogene TRBV3-2) with TRBJ1-6, with D perhaps matching TRBD1 (5 bases). V dropped 5 bases and J dropped 9 bases, with 17 bases sitting between them. Germline CDR1 and CDR2: LGHDT and YNNKEL (reference sequence). The CDR3 is 15 residues long. As DNA, the CDR3 is TGTGCCAGCAGCACGGTCCTGGGGGGGGGTTCACCCCTCCACTTT. As protein: CASSTVLGGGSPLHF.

V usage is TRBV30 and J usage is TRBJ1-6; no definite D call. CDR3 length: 15 residues. In germline, CDR1 is GTSNPN, CDR2 SVGIG (reference sequence). V gave up 4 bases and J gave up 0 bases, with 10 bases separating them. In DNA form, the CDR3 reads TGTGCCTGGACAGGACTAGACTCCTATAATTCACCCCTCCACTTT. It encodes CAWTGLDSYNSPLHF.

The table lists this clone with a count of one. The chain has TRBV19 and TRBJ1-1; D not resolved. Trimming shortened V by 6 bases and J by 0 bases, and 14 bases separated the two germline ends. The CDR3 contains 15 residues. In germline, CDR1 is LNHDA, CDR2 SQIVND (reference sequence). The CDR3 DNA reads TGTGCCAGTAGCACTAGACGTCGAGTGAACACTGAAGCTTTCTTT. This codes for CASSTRRRVNTEAFF.

J is TRBJ2-3 and V is TRBV7-9; no definite D call. Germline V CDR1 and CDR2: SEHNR, FQNEAQ (reference sequence). CDR3 length equals 12 residues. Trimming pared 4 bases from V and 4 bases from J, leaving 6 bases between. CDR3 region: CASSSTADTQYF. Written as DNA, the CDR3 is TGTGCCAGCAGCTCGACTGCAGATACGCAGTATTTT.

The rearrangement links TRBV11-2 to TRBJ1-4; no reliable D call. The CDR3 has 15 residues. V lost 4 bases, J lost 0 bases, and 9 bases lay in between. Per germline, CDR1 SGHAT and CDR2 FQNNGV. CDR3 protein: CASSSRITTNEKLFF. The CDR3 nucleotides are TGTGCCAGCAGCTCGCGGATTACAACTAATGAAAAACTGTTTTTT. The variable domain in full, completed from reference TRBV11-2 and TRBJ1-4, reads EAGVAQSPRYKIIEKRQSVAFWCNPISGHATLYWYQQILGQGPKLLIQFQNNGVVDDSQLPKDRFSAERLKGVDSTLKIQPAKLEDSAVYLCASSSRITTNEKLFFGSGTQLSVL.

The chain has TRBV5-1 and TRBJ2-2; 7 bases line up with TRBD1. Germline loops: CDR1 SGHRS, CDR2 YFSETQ. V shed 3 bases, J shed 0 bases, and the junction held 2 bases outside the gene matches. This CDR3 contains 15 residues. DNA for the CDR3: TGCGCCAGCAGCTCCGGGACAGCGAACACCGGGGAGCTGTTTTTT. It yields the protein CASSSGTANTGELFF.

This sequence joins TRBV2 and TRBJ2-7; tentative D call: TRBD2 (5 bases). The CDR3 is 12 amino acids. Germline CDR1 reads SNHLY; CDR2 reads FYNNEI. V lost 5 bases to trimming and J lost 4 bases, with 9 bases between them. The CDR3 loop is CASSRTGYEQYF. In DNA, the CDR3 is TGTGCCAGCAGTAGGACGGGGTACGAGCAGTACTTC. The full variable domain, completed using reference TRBV2 and TRBJ2-7, is EPEVTQTPSHQVTQMGQEVILRCVPISNHLYFYWYRQILGQKVEFLVSFYNNEISEKSEIFDDQFSVERPDGSNFTLKIRSTKLEDSAMYFCASSRTGYEQYFGPGTRLTVT.

This clone was counted only a few times. The chain links TRBV12-3 or TRBV12-4 to TRBJ1-1, with a weak D call TRBD1 (5 bases). V lost 5 bases to trimming and J lost 5 bases, with 12 bases between them. This CDR3 region has 13 residues. The CDR3 nucleotides read TGTGCCAGCAGTCCATCAGGGAAAACTGAAGCTTTCTTT. This sequence encodes CASSPSGKTEAFF.

The chain employs TRBV9 and TRBJ2-5, with TRBD2 identical over 9 bases. V was clipped by 2 bases and J by 4 bases; unmatched bases: 6. The CDR3 spans 15 residues. Germline lookup yields CDR1 SGDLS and CDR2 YYNGEE. CDR3 nucleotides: TGTGCCAGCAGCGTGGTGGCGGGAGGGGCAGAGACCCAGTACTTC. Residues: CASSVVAGGAETQYF.

The chain has TRBV5-4 and TRBJ1-6, with D possibly matching TRBD1 (5 bases). V was clipped by 0 bases and J by 10 bases, with 14 bases between them. Looked up from germline, CDR1 is SGHNT and CDR2 is YYREEE (reference sequence). This CDR3 is 15 amino acids long. The CDR3 nucleotides read TGTGCCAGCAGCTTGGCTGCCCAGGGAAACTCACCCCTCCACTTT. Protein product: CASSLAAQGNSPLHF.

The chain has TRBV18 and TRBJ1-1; D is possibly TRBD1 (6 bases). CDR1 and CDR2 (germline): KGHSH, LQKENI. The CDR3 is made up of 15 amino acids. Deletions cut 3 bases from V and 5 bases from J, with 16 bases between. The CDR3 spells CASSPAGGAGTEAFF. The CDR3 DNA reads as TGTGCCAGCTCACCCGCGGGGGGCGCGGGGACTGAAGCTTTCTTT. The full variable domain, with the rest looked up from reference TRBV18 and TRBJ1-1, is NAGVMQNPRHLVRRRGQEARLRCSPMKGHSHVYWYRQLPEEGLKFMVYLQKENIIDESGMPKERFSAEFPKEGPSILRIQQVVRGDSAAYFCASSPAGGAGTEAFFGQGTRLTVV.

The rearrangement uses TRBV3-1 (or the pseudogene TRBV3-2) and TRBJ1-5; D call uncertain. Germline V gives CDR1 LGHDT, CDR2 YNNKEL (reference sequence). Trimming cost V 3 bases and J 6 bases, with 9 bases left between them. The CDR3 runs to 13 residues. This CDR3 reads CASSQQLGQPQHF. The CDR3 bases are TGTGCCAGCAGCCAGCAACTAGGTCAGCCCCAGCATTTT.

The J gene is TRBJ2-4, the V gene TRBV5-1, with D perhaps TRBD2 (5 bases). Germline V gene sequence: CDR1 SGHRS, CDR2 YFSETQ. The CDR3 covers 17 residues. V dropped 3 bases and J dropped 0 bases, with 16 bases sitting between them. The CDR3 DNA is TGCGCCAGCAGCTCTGTTTGGGGAGACCTAGCCAAAAACATTCAGTACTTC. This codes for CASSSVWGDLAKNIQYF.

The chain carries TRBV6-2 or TRBV6-3 and TRBJ1-5, with D perhaps TRBD1 (5 bases). The CDR3 has 15 residues. CDR1 is MNHEY, CDR2 SVGEGT, per germline. V lost 4 bases to trimming and J lost 0 bases, with 10 bases between them. The CDR3 DNA reads TGTGCCAGCAGTTCCCGGACACGTAGCAATCAGCCCCAGCATTTT. This sequence encodes CASSSRTRSNQPQHF.

This chain's CDR3 is CASSPSDRGYGYTF. The CDR3 coding sequence is TGTGCCAGCTCACCATCGGACAGGGGCTATGGCTACACCTTC. V gene TRBV18 combines with J gene TRBJ1-2; 9 bases map to TRBD1. Germline CDR1 and CDR2: KGHSH and LQKENI. The CDR3 totals 14 residues. V shed 2 bases and J 4 bases; nucleotides not matched to a gene: 2.

The V and J genes are TRBV5-1 and TRBJ1-6; the D is unclear. Germline V CDR1 and CDR2: SGHRS, YFSETQ. The CDR3 contains 17 residues. V was clipped by 5 bases and J by 1 base, with 16 bases between them. The CDR3: CASRRVGGWSYNSPLHF. The CDR3 nucleotides are TGCGCCAGCAGGAGGGTCGGAGGTTGGTCCTATAATTCACCCCTCCACTTT.

The V call is TRBV19, the J call TRBJ1-5; TRBD1 might be the D (5 bases). The V and J ends lost 7 bases and 0 bases respectively, with 13 bases between them. This CDR3 has 15 residues. The germline V gene encodes CDR1 LNHDA and CDR2 SQIVND (reference sequence). For the CDR3, the DNA is TGTGCCAGTACCCCCGGACACTATAGCAATCAGCCCCAGCATTTT. This encodes CASTPGHYSNQPQHF.

The rearrangement links TRBV5-1 to TRBJ2-7, with D possibly being TRBD1 (6 bases). Germline lookup yields CDR1 SGHRS and CDR2 YFSETQ. The CDR3 consists of 14 residues. V was shortened by 9 bases and J by 3 bases, with 19 bases between the two germline ends. The CDR3 sequence: CATSPGDVFYEQYF. The CDR3 DNA is TGCGCCACCTCTCCAGGGGATGTGTTCTACGAGCAGTACTTC. Complete variable domain (other parts from reference TRBV5-1 and TRBJ2-7): KAGVTQTPRYLIKTRGQQVTLSCSPISGHRSVSWYQQTPGQGLQFLFEYFSETQRNKGNFPGRFSGRQFSNSRSEMNVSTLELGDSALYLCATSPGDVFYEQYFGPGTRLTVT.

This clone showed up just once. Other nucleotide sequences from this sample produce the same CDR3. This chain links TRBV19 with TRBJ1-1; weak D call: TRBD1 (6 bases). The V end was cut by 9 bases, the J end by 3 bases, with 14 bases between. The CDR3 spans 13 residues. From germline, CDR1 is LNHDA and CDR2 SQIVND (reference sequence). The CDR3 DNA sequence: TGTGCCAGCAACAGGGAAGGGGACACTGAAGCTTTCTTT. Protein product: CASNREGDTEAFF.

The chain has TRBV5-1 and TRBJ2-1; D gene ambiguous. Trimming pared 4 bases from V and 10 bases from J, leaving 12 bases between. Per the germline V gene, CDR1 is SGHRS and CDR2 is YFSETQ. The CDR3 runs to 12 residues. The CDR3 DNA is TGCGCCAGCAGCAACCCATCGGTAGAGCAGTTCTTC. Encoded protein: CASSNPSVEQFF.